This T cell receptor beta chain was profiled in a study of beta chain features in type 1 diabetes. Study-level points and caveats: There were fewer insertions and more deletions at the VDJ junctions of type 1 diabetes patients. Naive, central memory and regulatory TCRB repertoires appeared more similar among patients than healthy donors.

Donors contributed one heparinised blood draw apiece, averaging roughly 0.12 L. Per germline, CDR1 DFQATT and CDR2 SNEGSKA (reference sequence). The V end lost 4 bases, the J end lost 5 bases, and 5 bases lay between the germline ends. The CDR3 has 10 amino acids. This clone came up a few times. Its specificity is unknown. The entirety of the isolated RNA underwent reverse transcription, so expressed TCRB transcripts were sequenced. Data came from immunoSEQ multiplex PCR; TCRdb stores just in-frame clones and leaves some out. The table has just over 600,000 clones, around 15% seen once. This chain joins TRBV20-1 and TRBJ2-5; D gene unclear. The source of this sequence is a man aged 18 to 35 in good health. Input material: naive CD4+ T cells from blood. The CDR3 protein is CSAIRETQYF. The CDR3 DNA follows: TGCAGTGCTATTAGGGAGACCCAGTACTTC.